This is a list of T cell receptor beta chains from one sample in a study of radiation and T cells in renal cell carcinoma. TCRdb's copy holds only in-frame clones and misses some; the assay was immunoSEQ multiplex PCR. The sample has 130,000 to 150,000 clones, about 88% seen once. Material: blood, obtained from a patient whose treatment included radiotherapy and nephrectomy. These receptors were collected from a woman aged 50 to 65 with renal cell carcinoma. Each CDR3 is given with its conserved first and last residue. D genes are given only for firm matches. Rows give clone size only sometimes, using once, few, many, or a class for an expanded clone.

v_call: TRBV18
j_call: TRBJ1-3
d_call: -
clone_size: once
cdr3_nt: TGTGCCAGCTCACCACCGTCCTCAGGGATAAACACCATATATTTT
cdr3_aa: CASSPPSSGINTIYF

v_call: TRBV6-1
j_call: TRBJ1-2
d_call: TRBD1
clone_size: -
cdr3_nt: TGTGCCAGCAGTTCGCCAACGCAGGGGGCCTATGGCTACACCTTC
cdr3_aa: CASSSPTQGAYGYTF

v_call: TRBV5-4
j_call: TRBJ2-6
d_call: -
clone_size: -
cdr3_nt: TGTGCCAGCAGCCGGGGGTCGCGCTCTGGGGCCAACGTCCTGACTTTC
cdr3_aa: CASSRGSRSGANVLTF

v_call: TRBV13
j_call: TRBJ1-2
d_call: -
clone_size: -
cdr3_nt: TGTGCCAGCACCTTAGGACGGTTCAACTATGGCTACACCTTC
cdr3_aa: CASTLGRFNYGYTF

v_call: TRBV18
j_call: TRBJ2-3
d_call: -
clone_size: -
cdr3_nt: TGTGCCAGCTCACTTAGGACAACCAGCACAGATACGCAGTATTTT
cdr3_aa: CASSLRTTSTDTQYF

v_call: TRBV2
j_call: TRBJ1-1
d_call: -
clone_size: -
cdr3_nt: TGTGCCAGCATCCCGAGGCTCATGAACACTGAAGCTTTCTTT
cdr3_aa: CASIPRLMNTEAFF

v_call: TRBV30
j_call: TRBJ1-1
d_call: -
clone_size: few
cdr3_nt: TGTGCCTGGCAGATAAACAGGGACACTGAAGCTTTCTTT
cdr3_aa: CAWQINRDTEAFF

v_call: TRBV7-9
j_call: TRBJ2-3
d_call: TRBD2
clone_size: -
cdr3_nt: TGTGCCAGCAGCTGGGGGAGGGACTCCCTTTTGGGCACAGATACGCAGTATTTT
cdr3_aa: CASSWGRDSLLGTDTQYF

v_call: TRBV9
j_call: TRBJ1-1
d_call: -
clone_size: -
cdr3_nt: TGTGCCAGCAGCGTTGGACATAGAGACACTGAAGCTTTCTTT
cdr3_aa: CASSVGHRDTEAFF

v_call: TRBV9
j_call: TRBJ1-2
d_call: -
clone_size: -
cdr3_nt: TGTGCCAGCAGCGTAGAATCCTTAAACTATGGCTACACCTTC
cdr3_aa: CASSVESLNYGYTF

v_call: TRBV4-3
j_call: TRBJ1-5
d_call: -
clone_size: many
cdr3_nt: TGCGCCAGCAGCCGGGACACCCTAAGCGTGAATCAGCCCCAGCATTTT
cdr3_aa: CASSRDTLSVNQPQHF

v_call: TRBV4-3
j_call: TRBJ1-2
d_call: -
clone_size: -
cdr3_nt: TGCGCCAGCAGCCAAGTGGACGGAAGCTATGGCTACACCTTC
cdr3_aa: CASSQVDGSYGYTF

v_call: TRBV14
j_call: TRBJ1-6
d_call: -
clone_size: -
cdr3_nt: TGTGCCAGCAGCCAAGAGGTCCGTATCTCCTATAATTCACCCCTCCACTTT
cdr3_aa: CASSQEVRISYNSPLHF